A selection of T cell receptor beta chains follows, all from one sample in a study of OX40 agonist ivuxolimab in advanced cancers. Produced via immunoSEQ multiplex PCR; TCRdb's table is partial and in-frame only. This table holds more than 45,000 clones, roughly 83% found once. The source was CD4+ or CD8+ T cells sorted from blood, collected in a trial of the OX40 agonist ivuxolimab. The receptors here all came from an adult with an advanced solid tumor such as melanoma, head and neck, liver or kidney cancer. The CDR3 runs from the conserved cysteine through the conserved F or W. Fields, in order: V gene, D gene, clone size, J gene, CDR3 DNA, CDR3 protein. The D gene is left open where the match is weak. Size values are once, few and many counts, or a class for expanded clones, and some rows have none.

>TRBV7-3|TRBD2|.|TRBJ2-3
TGTGCCAGCAGCTCGATCCCTAGCGGGGGGGCAGGTGATACGCAGTATTTT
CASSSIPSGGAGDTQYF
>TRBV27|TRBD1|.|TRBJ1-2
TGTGCCAGCAGTTTAGAGGGGGCGACGGGCTATGGCTACACCTTC
CASSLEGATGYGYTF
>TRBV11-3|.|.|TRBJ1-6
TGTGCCAGCAGGGAGTTGGCCGGGGGAGCCCTCCACTTT
CASRELAGGALHF
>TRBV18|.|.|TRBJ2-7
TGTGCCAGCTCACCACCGGGTGGAGGTACGGGACCTGGGGAGCAGTACTTC
CASSPPGGGTGPGEQYF
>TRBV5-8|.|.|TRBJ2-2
TGTGCCAGCAGAGGGGGGCCCAGGGTGGACACCGGGGAGCTGTTTTTT
CASRGGPRVDTGELFF
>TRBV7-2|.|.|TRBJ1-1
TGTGCCAGCAGCTTAAATGGGGGGTACACTGAAGCTTTCTTT
CASSLNGGYTEAFF
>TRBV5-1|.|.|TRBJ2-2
TGCGCCAGCAGGCAGACACCGGGACAGAACACCGGGGAGCTGTTTTTT
CASRQTPGQNTGELFF
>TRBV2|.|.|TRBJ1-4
TGTGCCAGCAGTGAAGCCCCGGGAGGTGAAAAACTGTTTTTT
CASSEAPGGEKLFF
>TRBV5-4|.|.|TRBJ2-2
TGTGCCAGCAGCTTAGGAGGGACAGCGAACACCGGGGAGCTGTTTTTT
CASSLGGTANTGELFF
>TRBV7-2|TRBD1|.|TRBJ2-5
TGTGCCAGCAGCTTAGCTCCCCCCGCCGGGACAGGGGGTTGGGAGACCCAGTACTTC
CASSLAPPAGTGGWETQYF
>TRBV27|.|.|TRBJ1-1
TGTGCCAGCAGTACCACCCAGGGGCACACTGAAGCTTTCTTT
CASSTTQGHTEAFF
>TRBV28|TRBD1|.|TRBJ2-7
TGTGCCAGCAGTTTAGGACAGGGGGCGGGCGACTACGAGCAGTACTTC
CASSLGQGAGDYEQYF
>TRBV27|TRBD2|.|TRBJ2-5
TGTGCCAGCAGTATCGAGCGGGGTCGAGAGACCCAGTACTTC
CASSIERGRETQYF
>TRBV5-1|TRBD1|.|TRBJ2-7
TGCGCCAGCAGCCCAGGGACAGGGTCATCGTTCCGACAGTACTTC
CASSPGTGSSFRQYF
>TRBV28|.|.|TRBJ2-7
TGTGCCAGCAGTTTAAACGCGTTTGAGCAGTACTTC
CASSLNAFEQYF
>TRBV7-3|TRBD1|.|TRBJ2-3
TGTGCCAGCAGCTTAGTGGCAGGGGGCCCAGATACGCAGTATTTT
CASSLVAGGPDTQYF
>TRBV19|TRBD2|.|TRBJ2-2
TGTGCCACCGCTGTAGCGGGGTCGAACACCGGGGAGCTGTTTTTT
CATAVAGSNTGELFF
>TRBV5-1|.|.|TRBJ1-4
TGCGCCAGCACCTCACTCGGGGCGGATAATGAAAAACTGTTTTTT
CASTSLGADNEKLFF
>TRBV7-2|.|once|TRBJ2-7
TGTGCCAGCAGCTCGCAACAGGGAGGGGAGCAGTACTTC
CASSSQQGGEQYF
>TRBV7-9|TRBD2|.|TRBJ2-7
TGTGCCAGCAGCCCAAGCGGGGGGGGCGAGCAGTACTTC
CASSPSGGGEQYF
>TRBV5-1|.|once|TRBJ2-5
TGCGCCAGCAGCTTAGAGGGACGCCGAGGGGAGACCCAGTACTTC
CASSLEGRRGETQYF
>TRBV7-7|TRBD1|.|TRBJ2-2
TGTGCTAGCAGCCCCGGGACAGGAGGGACCGGGGAGCTGTTTTTT
CASSPGTGGTGELFF
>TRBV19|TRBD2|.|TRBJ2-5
TGTGCCAGTAGTATCTCCCTAGCGGGGGGGCAGGAGACCCAGTACTTC
CASSISLAGGQETQYF
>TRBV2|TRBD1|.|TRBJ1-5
TGTGCCAGCAGCCAATCGACAGGGGCGCGCCAGCCCCAGCATTTT
CASSQSTGARQPQHF
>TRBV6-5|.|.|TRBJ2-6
TGTGCCAGCAGTCCGGATTGGACAGCCAACGTCCTGACTTTC
CASSPDWTANVLTF
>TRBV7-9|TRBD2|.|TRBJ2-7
TGTGCCAGCAGCCCGAGGACTAGCGGATTCCACGAGCAGTACTTC
CASSPRTSGFHEQYF
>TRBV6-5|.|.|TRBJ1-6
TGTGCCAGCAGACCTGGACAGAAAGCGGCACCCCTCCACTTT
CASRPGQKAAPLHF
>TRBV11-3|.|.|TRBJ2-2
TGTGCCAGCAGCTTAGAGGACACCGGGGAGCTGTTTTTT
CASSLEDTGELFF
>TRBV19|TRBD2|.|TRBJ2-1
TGTGCCACCGAGGGCGGGACTACGATGGATGAGCAGTTCTTC
CATEGGTTMDEQFF
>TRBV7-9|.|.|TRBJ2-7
TGTGCCAGCAGCACCGGGGCTACCTACGAGCAGTACTTC
CASSTGATYEQYF
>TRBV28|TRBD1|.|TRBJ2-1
TGTGCCAGCGAGGGACAGGGTTACAATGAGCAGTTCTTC
CASEGQGYNEQFF
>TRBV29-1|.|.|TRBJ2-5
TGCAGCGTTGATAAGGCCTCCCAAGAGACCCAGTACTTC
CSVDKASQETQYF
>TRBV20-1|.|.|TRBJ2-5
TGCAGTGCTAGAAGGGAGACCCAGTACTTC
CSARRETQYF